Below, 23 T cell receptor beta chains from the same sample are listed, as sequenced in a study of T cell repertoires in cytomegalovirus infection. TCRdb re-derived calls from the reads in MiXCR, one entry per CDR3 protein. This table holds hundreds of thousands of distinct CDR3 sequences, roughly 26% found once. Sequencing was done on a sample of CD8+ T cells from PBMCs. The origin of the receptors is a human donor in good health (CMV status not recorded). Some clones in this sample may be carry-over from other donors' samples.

CDR3 amino acids: CASSSGQAGSYEQYV. CDR3 bases: TGTGCCAGCAGCTCGGGACAAGCGGGGTCCTACGAGCAGTACGTC. The rearrangement joins TRBV7-9 to TRBJ2-7; D perhaps matches TRBD2 (7 bases). Trimming took 4 bases from V and 1 from J, leaving 14 bases between them. The length of the CDR3 is 15 residues. CDR1 is SEHNR and CDR2 is FQNEAQ in the germline V gene (reference sequence).

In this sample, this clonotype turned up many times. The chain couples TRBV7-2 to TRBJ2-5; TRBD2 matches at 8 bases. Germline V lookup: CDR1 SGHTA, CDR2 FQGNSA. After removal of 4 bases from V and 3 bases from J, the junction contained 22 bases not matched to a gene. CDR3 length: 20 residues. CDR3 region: CASSSNGPTSAHSLEETQYF. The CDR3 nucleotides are TGTGCCAGCAGCTCCAATGGTCCGACTAGCGCCCATTCCTTGGAAGAGACCCAGTACTTC.

As DNA, the CDR3 is TGCAGTGCTAGAGATTTCAGGCGGGGGCAAGGCGAGCAGTTCTTC. It is translated as CSARDFRRGQGEQFF. The chain links TRBV20-1 to TRBJ2-1, with a weak D call TRBD2 (7 bases). With 0 bases removed from V and 10 bases from J, the gap between germline ends came to 19 bases. The CDR3 consists of 15 residues. Germline lookup yields CDR1 DFQATT and CDR2 SNEGSKA (reference sequence).

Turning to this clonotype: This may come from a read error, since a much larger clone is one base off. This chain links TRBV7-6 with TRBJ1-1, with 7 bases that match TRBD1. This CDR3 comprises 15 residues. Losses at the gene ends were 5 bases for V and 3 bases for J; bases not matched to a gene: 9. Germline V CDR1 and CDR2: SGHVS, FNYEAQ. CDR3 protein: CASSVVTGPHTEAFF. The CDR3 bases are TGTGCCAGCAGCGTTGTGACAGGGCCGCACACTGAAGCTTTCTTT.

The CDR3 protein is CASSSFSGARNTQYF. The CDR3 DNA reads TGTGCCAGCAGTTCATTTAGCGGGGCTAGGAATACGCAGTATTTT. V is TRBV6-5 and J is TRBJ2-3; 8 nucleotides line up with TRBD2. The J segment lost 7 bases and the V segment lost 4 bases, leaving 10 bases of the junction unmatched. The CDR3 spans 15 residues. In germline, CDR1 is MNHEY, CDR2 SVGAGI.

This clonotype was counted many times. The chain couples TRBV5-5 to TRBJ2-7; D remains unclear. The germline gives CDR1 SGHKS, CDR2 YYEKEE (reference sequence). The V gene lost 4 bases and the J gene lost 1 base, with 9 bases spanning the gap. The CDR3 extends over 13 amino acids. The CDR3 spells CASSEMGSYEQYV. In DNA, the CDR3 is TGTGCCAGCAGCGAGATGGGGTCCTACGAGCAGTACGTC.

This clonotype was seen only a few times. For the CDR3, the DNA is TGTGCCAGCAGTCCGTCCCCGGGGACGAACACTGAAGCTTTCTTT. Encoded protein: CASSPSPGTNTEAFF. The rearrangement joins TRBV12-3 or TRBV12-4 to TRBJ1-1; D may be TRBD1 (5 bases). V was shortened by 5 bases and J by 1 base, with 14 bases between the two germline ends. This CDR3 is 15 amino acids long.

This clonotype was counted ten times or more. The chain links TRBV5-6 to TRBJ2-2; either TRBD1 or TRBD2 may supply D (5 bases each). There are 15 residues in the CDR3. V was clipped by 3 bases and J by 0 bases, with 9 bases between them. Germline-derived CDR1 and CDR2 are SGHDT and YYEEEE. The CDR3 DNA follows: TGTGCCAGCAGCTCGGGACGACCGAACACCGGGGAGCTGTTTTTT. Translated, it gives CASSSGRPNTGELFF.

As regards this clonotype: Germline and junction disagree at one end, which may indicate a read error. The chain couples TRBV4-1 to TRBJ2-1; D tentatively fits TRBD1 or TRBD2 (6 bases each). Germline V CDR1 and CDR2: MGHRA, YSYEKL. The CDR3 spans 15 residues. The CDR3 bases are TGTGCCAGCAGCCGCACGGGGGCCATATACAATGAGCAGTTCTTC. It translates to CASSRTGAIYNEQFF.

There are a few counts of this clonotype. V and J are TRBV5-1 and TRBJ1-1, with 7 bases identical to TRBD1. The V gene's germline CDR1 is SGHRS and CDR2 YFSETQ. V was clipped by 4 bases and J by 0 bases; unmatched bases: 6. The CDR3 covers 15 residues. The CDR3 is CASSPWDSMNTEAFF. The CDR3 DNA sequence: TGCGCCAGCAGCCCGTGGGACAGCATGAACACTGAAGCTTTCTTT.

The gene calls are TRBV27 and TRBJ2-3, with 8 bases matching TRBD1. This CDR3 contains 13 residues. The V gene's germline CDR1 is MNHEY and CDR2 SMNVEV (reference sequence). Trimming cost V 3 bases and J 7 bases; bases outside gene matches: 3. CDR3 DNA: TGTGCCAGCAGTTTTGGGGACAGGAATACGCAGTATTTT. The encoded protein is CASSFGDRNTQYF.

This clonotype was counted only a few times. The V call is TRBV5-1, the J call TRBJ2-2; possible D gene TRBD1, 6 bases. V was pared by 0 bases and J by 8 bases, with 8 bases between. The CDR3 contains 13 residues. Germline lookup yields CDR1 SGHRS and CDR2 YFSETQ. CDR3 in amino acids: CASSLEQGGELFF. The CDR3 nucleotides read TGCGCCAGCAGCTTGGAACAGGGAGGGGAGCTGTTTTTT.

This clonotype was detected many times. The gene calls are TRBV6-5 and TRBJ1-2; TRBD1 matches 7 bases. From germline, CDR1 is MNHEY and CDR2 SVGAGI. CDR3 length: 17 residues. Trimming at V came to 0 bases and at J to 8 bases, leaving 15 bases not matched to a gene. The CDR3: CASSYSINTGATGGYTF. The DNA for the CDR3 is TGTGCCAGCAGTTACTCGATTAACACAGGGGCCACCGGGGGCTACACCTTC.

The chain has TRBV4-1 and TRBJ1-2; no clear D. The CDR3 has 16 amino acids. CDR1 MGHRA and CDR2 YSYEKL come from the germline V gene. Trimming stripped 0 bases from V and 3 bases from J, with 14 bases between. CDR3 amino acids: CASSQEKETNYYGYTF. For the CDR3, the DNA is TGCGCCAGCAGCCAAGAAAAGGAAACAAATTACTATGGCTACACCTTC.

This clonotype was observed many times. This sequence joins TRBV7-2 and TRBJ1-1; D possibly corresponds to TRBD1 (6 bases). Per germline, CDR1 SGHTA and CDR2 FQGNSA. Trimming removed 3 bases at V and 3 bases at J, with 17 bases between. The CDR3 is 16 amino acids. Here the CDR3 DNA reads TGTGCCAGCAGCTTCGGGGACACCTTGGTGTACACTGAAGCTTTCTTT. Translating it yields CASSFGDTLVYTEAFF.

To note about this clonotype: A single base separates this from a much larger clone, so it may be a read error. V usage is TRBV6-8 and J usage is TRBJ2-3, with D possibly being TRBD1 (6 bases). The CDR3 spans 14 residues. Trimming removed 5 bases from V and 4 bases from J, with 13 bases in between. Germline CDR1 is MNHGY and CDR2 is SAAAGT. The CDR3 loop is CASSPGQGSDTQYF. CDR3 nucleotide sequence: TGTGCCAGCAGTCCGGGACAAGGGTCAGATACGCAGTATTTT.

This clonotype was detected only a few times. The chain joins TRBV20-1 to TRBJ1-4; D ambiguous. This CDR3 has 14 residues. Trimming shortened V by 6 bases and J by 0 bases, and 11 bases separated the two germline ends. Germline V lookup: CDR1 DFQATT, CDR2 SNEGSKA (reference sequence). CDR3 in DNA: TGCAGTGCCTATTCCCATACAACTAATGAAAAACTGTTTTTT. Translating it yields CSAYSHTTNEKLFF.

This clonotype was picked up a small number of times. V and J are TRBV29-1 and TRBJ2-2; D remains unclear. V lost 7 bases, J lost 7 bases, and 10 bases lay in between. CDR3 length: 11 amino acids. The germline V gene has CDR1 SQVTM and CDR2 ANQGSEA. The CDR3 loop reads CSALSDGELFF. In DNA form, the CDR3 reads TGCAGCGCCCTTAGTGACGGGGAGCTGTTTTTT.

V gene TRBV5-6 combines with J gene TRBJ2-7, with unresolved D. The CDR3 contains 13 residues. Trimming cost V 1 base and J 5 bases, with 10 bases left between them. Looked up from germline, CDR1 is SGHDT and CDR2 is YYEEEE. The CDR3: CASSLFSRDEQYF. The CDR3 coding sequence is TGTGCCAGCAGCTTGTTCAGTAGAGACGAGCAGTACTTC. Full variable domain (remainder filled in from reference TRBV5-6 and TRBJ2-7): DAGVTQSPTHLIKTRGQQVTLRCSPKSGHDTVSWYQQALGQGPQFIFQYYEEEERQRGNFPDRFSGHQFPNYSSELNVNALLLGDSALYLCASSLFSRDEQYFGPGTRLTVT.

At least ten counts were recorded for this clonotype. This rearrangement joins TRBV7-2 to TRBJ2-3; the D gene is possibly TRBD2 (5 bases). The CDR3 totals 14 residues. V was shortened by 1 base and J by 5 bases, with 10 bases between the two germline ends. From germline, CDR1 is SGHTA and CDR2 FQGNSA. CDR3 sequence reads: CASSLGLGRDTQYF. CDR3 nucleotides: TGTGCCAGCAGCTTAGGCCTGGGGAGAGATACGCAGTATTTT.

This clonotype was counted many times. CDR3: CASSLSSGGAYEQYV. CDR3 DNA: TGTGCCAGCAGTTTATCTAGCGGGGGTGCCTACGAGCAGTACGTC. V is TRBV28 and J is TRBJ2-7; 10 bases align to TRBD2. CDR3 size: 15 residues. CDR1 MDHEN and CDR2 SYDVKM come from the germline V gene. After removal of 1 base from V and 2 bases from J, the junction contained 2 bases not matched to a gene.

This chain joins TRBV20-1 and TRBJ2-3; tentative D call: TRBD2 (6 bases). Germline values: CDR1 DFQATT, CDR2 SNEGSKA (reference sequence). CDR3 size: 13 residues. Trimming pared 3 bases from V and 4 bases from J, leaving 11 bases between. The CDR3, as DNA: TGCAGTGCTAGGGACGGAGGGGCAGATACGCAGTATTTT. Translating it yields CSARDGGADTQYF.

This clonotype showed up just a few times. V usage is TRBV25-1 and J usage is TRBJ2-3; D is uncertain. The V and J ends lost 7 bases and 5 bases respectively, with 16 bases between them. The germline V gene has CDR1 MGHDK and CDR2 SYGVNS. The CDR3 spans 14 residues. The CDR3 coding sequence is TGTGCCAGCATGGGAACCCTAGTCTTAGATACGCAGTATTTT. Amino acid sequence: CASMGTLVLDTQYF.